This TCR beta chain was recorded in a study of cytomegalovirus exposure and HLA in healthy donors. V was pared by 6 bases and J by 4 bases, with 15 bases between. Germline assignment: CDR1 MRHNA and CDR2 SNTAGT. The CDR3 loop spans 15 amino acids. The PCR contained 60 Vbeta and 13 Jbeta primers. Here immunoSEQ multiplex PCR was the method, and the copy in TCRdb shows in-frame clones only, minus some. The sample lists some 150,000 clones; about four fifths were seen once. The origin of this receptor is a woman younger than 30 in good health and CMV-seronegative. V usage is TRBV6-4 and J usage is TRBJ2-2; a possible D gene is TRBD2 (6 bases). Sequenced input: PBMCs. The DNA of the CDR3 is TGTGCCAGCAGCGCCGGGACTTTATTCACCGGGGAGCTGTTTTTT. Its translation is CASSAGTLFTGELFF.